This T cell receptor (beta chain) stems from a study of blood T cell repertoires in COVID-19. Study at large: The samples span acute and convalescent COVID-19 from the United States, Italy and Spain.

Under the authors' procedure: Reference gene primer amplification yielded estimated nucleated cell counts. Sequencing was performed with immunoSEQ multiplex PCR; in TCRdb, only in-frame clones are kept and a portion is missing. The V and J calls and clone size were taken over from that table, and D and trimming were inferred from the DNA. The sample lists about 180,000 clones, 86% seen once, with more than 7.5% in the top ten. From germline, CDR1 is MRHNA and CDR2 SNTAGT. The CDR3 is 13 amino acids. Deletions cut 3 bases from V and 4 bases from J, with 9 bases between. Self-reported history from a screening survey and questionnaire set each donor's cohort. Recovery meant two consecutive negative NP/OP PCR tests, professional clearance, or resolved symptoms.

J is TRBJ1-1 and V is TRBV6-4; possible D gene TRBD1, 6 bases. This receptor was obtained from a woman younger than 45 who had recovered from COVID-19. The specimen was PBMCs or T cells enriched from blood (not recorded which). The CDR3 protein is CASSEARGTEAFF. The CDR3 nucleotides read TGTGCCAGCAGTGAGGCCAGGGGCACTGAAGCTTTCTTT.